Shown below are 24 T cell receptor beta chains from a single sample sequenced in a study of regulatory T cells in long-lasting Graves disease. Time point of the sample: newly diagnosed GD, antithyroid drugs for less than 3 months. The TCR library was made from RNA extracted from PBMCs. Both iRepertoire HTBI primers and Arm-PCR of CDR3 regions were used to build the TCR beta libraries. TCRdb re-called the multiplex PCR reads with MiXCR, one entry per CDR3 protein. The top ten clones hold 9% to 15% of a sample with more than 450,000 distinct CDR3 sequences, roughly 17% of them seen once. These same data were also listed under a study on T cells in Graves' hyperthyroidism and ophthalmopathy.

This material consisted of peripheral blood mononuclear cells (PBMCs), taken at new diagnosis, from a patient treated with antithyroid drugs. These receptors were collected from a man aged 40-49 years with Graves disease.

This clonotype was seen repeatedly, ten times or more. The CDR3 loop reads CASSQDQGLVNEQFF. CDR3 bases: TGTGCCAGCAGCCAAGATCAAGGACTAGTCAATGAGCAGTTCTTC. The chain combines TRBV3-1 with TRBJ2-1; 7 bases align to TRBD2. This CDR3 comprises 15 residues. From germline, CDR1 is LGHDT and CDR2 YNNKEL (reference sequence). V shed 0 bases, J shed 6 bases, and the junction held 5 bases outside the gene matches.

The table lists this clonotype with a few counts. The chain joins TRBV28 to TRBJ2-2, with D maybe TRBD2 (6 bases). Germline lookup yields CDR1 MDHEN and CDR2 SYDVKM. Trimming removed 4 bases at V and 2 bases at J, with 11 bases between. This CDR3 region has 15 residues. This CDR3 reads CASSSNGGNTGELFF. In DNA, the CDR3 is TGTGCCAGCAGTTCCAACGGGGGAAACACCGGGGAGCTGTTTTTT.

The chain uses TRBV10-1 and TRBJ2-7; the D gene could be TRBD1 or TRBD2 (6 bases each). V was clipped by 1 base and J by 1 base, with 14 bases between them. CDR3 size: 16 residues. From germline, CDR1 is WNHNN and CDR2 SYGVQD (reference sequence). The CDR3 DNA sequence: TGCGCCAGCAGTGAGTATGGGGGGCCCCGATCCTACGAGCAGTACTTC. Protein product: CASSEYGGPRSYEQYF.

Of note for this clonotype: Given a much more abundant clone one base away, this may be a read error. This chain connects TRBV20-1 to TRBJ2-7; 10 bases agree with TRBD2. This CDR3 has 14 residues. Losses at the gene ends were 4 bases for V and 1 base for J; bases not matched to a gene: 4. Germline loops: CDR1 DFQATT, CDR2 SNEGSKA (reference sequence). CDR3 nucleotide sequence: TGCAGTGCTACCGGGACTAGCGCTTCCTACGAGCAGTACTTC. This translates into CSATGTSASYEQYF.

This clonotype was recorded once. The rearrangement uses TRBV20-1 and TRBJ2-1; tentatively, D is TRBD1 or TRBD2 (6 bases each). CDR1 DFQATT and CDR2 SNEGSKA come from the germline V gene (reference sequence). The CDR3 has 11 residues. The CDR3 is CRTDRTEGQFF. The CDR3 DNA reads TGCAGAACCGACAGGACGGAGGGACAGTTCTTC.

This clonotype has at least ten counts. The CDR3: CASSLPGLNEQYF. The CDR3 nucleotides read TGTGCCAGCAGTTTACCCGGGCTGAACGAGCAGTACTTC. The chain joins TRBV27 to TRBJ2-7, with no clear D. Germline values: CDR1 MNHEY, CDR2 SMNVEV (reference sequence). The CDR3 is made up of 13 amino acids. V lost 2 bases and J lost 5, with 10 bases in between.

This clonotype was detected ten times or more. The chain joins TRBV6-5 to TRBJ1-3; 7 nucleotides agree with TRBD1. V shed 4 bases and J 4 bases; nucleotides not matched to a gene: 10. The CDR3 is 16 amino acids. CDR1 and CDR2 from the germline V gene are MNHEY and SVGAGI. The CDR3 bases are TGTGCCAGCAGTTCCCGAGACAGGGCTCCGGGAAACACCATATATTTT. Translation gives CASSSRDRAPGNTIYF.

Many counts were recorded for this clonotype. This chain uses TRBV6-5 with TRBJ2-7; TRBD2 matches 7 bases. The ends lost 2 bases at V and 3 bases at J; junction bases unmatched: 7. CDR1 is MNHEY, CDR2 SVGAGI, per germline. This CDR3 is 15 amino acids long. The CDR3 region has the DNA TGTGCCAGCAGTTACGTCCGTCTAGCGGTCTACGAGCAGTACTTC. Translating it yields CASSYVRLAVYEQYF.

This clonotype has just a few counts. V gene TRBV5-8 combines with J gene TRBJ2-1, with 9 bases that match TRBD1. J gave up 9 bases and V 0 bases, and 4 bases lay outside the gene matches. The V gene's germline CDR1 is SGHTS and CDR2 YDEGEE. The CDR3 consists of 14 residues. The CDR3 DNA is TGTGCCAGCAGCTTGGGAGGACAGGGGAGTGAGCAGTTCTTC. This codes for CASSLGGQGSEQFF.

This clonotype was recorded many times. This sequence joins TRBV28 and TRBJ2-3, with D uncertain. Germline V gene sequence: CDR1 MDHEN, CDR2 SYDVKM. The CDR3 has 14 residues. V lost 2 bases and J lost 2, with 8 bases in between. CDR3 residues: CASSLVLNTDTQYF. Here the CDR3 DNA reads TGTGCCAGCAGTTTAGTCCTGAACACAGATACGCAGTATTTT.

This clonotype was counted many times. This chain links TRBV4-1 with TRBJ2-7; a possible D gene is TRBD1 (5 bases). Trimming removed 0 bases from V and 3 bases from J, with 18 bases in between. Germline V CDR1 and CDR2: MGHRA, YSYEKL. CDR3 length equals 17 residues. The CDR3 sequence: CASSQDLLLQVRYEQYF. The CDR3 DNA sequence: TGCGCCAGCAGCCAAGATCTTCTTCTACAGGTTCGCTACGAGCAGTACTTC.

In its sample, this clonotype was seen many times. The genes are TRBV27 and TRBJ2-2; D remains ambiguous. Germline loops: CDR1 MNHEY, CDR2 SMNVEV (reference sequence). The CDR3 runs to 15 residues. The V end was cut by 6 bases, the J end by 0 bases, with 11 bases between. The CDR3 here is CASSGRPTNTGELFF. The DNA of the CDR3 is TGTGCCAGCAGCGGCAGGCCTACGAACACCGGGGAGCTGTTTTTT.

With regard to this clonotype: A much larger clone sits a single nucleotide away, making a read error possible. The J gene is TRBJ2-2, the V gene TRBV12-3 or TRBV12-4, with D uncertain. The CDR3 runs to 13 residues. The CDR3 here is CTSSNRVFGELFF. In DNA, the CDR3 is TGTACCAGCTCGAACCGGGTATTCGGGGAGCTGTTTTTT.

This clonotype appeared many times. The chain couples TRBV12-3 or TRBV12-4 to TRBJ2-1, with 10 bases fitting TRBD2. V shed 8 bases and J 4 bases; nucleotides not matched to a gene: 5. The CDR3 has 14 amino acids. The chain's CDR3 is CASGPSGRYNEQFF. CDR3 DNA: TGTGCCAGCGGGCCTAGCGGGAGATACAATGAGCAGTTCTTC.

This clonotype was seen at least ten times. This chain uses TRBV10-2 with TRBJ2-7, with D unclear. Germline assignment: CDR1 WSHSY and CDR2 SAAADI. The CDR3 extends over 13 amino acids. Trimming removed 7 bases from V and 2 bases from J, with 12 bases in between. CDR3 nucleotides: TGCGCCAGCACCCCAGGCACGGCCTACGAGCAGTACTTC. The encoded protein is CASTPGTAYEQYF.

This clonotype was observed a few times. V usage is TRBV24-1 and J usage is TRBJ1-2; D is undetermined. Germline V gives CDR1 KGHDR, CDR2 SFDVKD. The CDR3 sequence is 15 residues long. V lost 2 bases, J lost 7 bases, and 16 bases lay in between. DNA of the CDR3: TGTGCCACCAGTGATTCTTCATCGGCATGGGGTGGCTACACCTTC. This sequence encodes CATSDSSSAWGGYTF.

The sample holds many counts of this clonotype. The chain has TRBV3-1 and TRBJ1-2; D unclear. Germline V gives CDR1 LGHDT, CDR2 YNNKEL (reference sequence). The CDR3 consists of 16 residues. V was pared by 5 bases and J by 6 bases, with 22 bases between. This CDR3 is CASSDPSTSLLDGYTF. The CDR3 nucleotides are TGTGCCAGCAGCGACCCCAGCACTTCCTTACTCGATGGCTACACCTTC.

At least ten counts were recorded for this clonotype. The gene calls are TRBV6-1 and TRBJ2-5, with a tentative D call TRBD2 (6 bases). The CDR3 loop spans 15 amino acids. CDR1 is MNHNS and CDR2 is SASEGT in the germline V gene. The V gene lost 6 bases and the J gene lost 1 base, with 15 bases spanning the gap. CDR3 sequence (DNA): TGTGCCAGCAGCCCACTTGGACTATTCCAAGAGACCCAGTACTTC. Residues: CASSPLGLFQETQYF.

This clonotype was detected only a few times. CDR3 amino acids: CATSGAGGQNTGELFF. As DNA, the CDR3 is TGTGCCACCAGTGGTGCAGGGGGCCAGAACACCGGGGAGCTGTTTTTT. The chain combines TRBV24-1 with TRBJ2-2; 8 bases are a match to TRBD1. The CDR3 totals 16 residues. The J segment lost 1 base and the V segment lost 5 bases, leaving 5 bases of the junction unmatched. Germline CDR1 is KGHDR and CDR2 is SFDVKD.

This clonotype has just a few counts. This sequence joins TRBV9 and TRBJ2-2, with D possibly called TRBD1 or TRBD2 (5 bases each). There are 18 residues in the CDR3. V lost 2 bases and J 1 base, leaving 18 bases between the germline ends. Per the germline V gene, CDR1 is SGDLS and CDR2 is YYNGEE. The CDR3: CASSVEKGTPQNTGELFF. Here the CDR3 DNA reads TGTGCCAGCAGCGTTGAGAAGGGGACCCCCCAGAACACCGGGGAGCTGTTTTTT.

The chain recombines TRBV7-8 with TRBJ1-4; D unclear. Germline CDR1 is SGHVS and CDR2 is FQNEAQ. CDR3 length equals 13 residues. V shed 0 bases and J shed 8 bases, with 7 bases lying between them. The CDR3 reads CASSLAPGEKLFF. In DNA form, the CDR3 reads TGTGCCAGCAGCTTAGCGCCTGGGGAAAAACTGTTTTTT.

About this clonotype itself: A far bigger clonotype differs at one base, so this is likely a read error. The rearrangement links TRBV6-2 or TRBV6-3 to TRBJ2-5; no clear D gene. The J call may be incorrect, as the DNA end agrees better with TRBJ2-1. CDR1 is MNHEY and CDR2 is SVGEGT in the germline V gene. The CDR3 sequence is 16 residues long. The CDR3, as DNA: TGTGCCAGCAGTGAAGAGGCTAGTGGCTACTGCAATGAGCAGTTCTTC. Translating it yields CASSEEASGYCNEQFF.

This clonotype was counted ten times or more. V is TRBV12-3 or TRBV12-4 and J is TRBJ2-7; D ambiguous. The CDR3 runs 14 residues. With 3 bases removed from V and 5 bases from J, the gap between germline ends came to 14 bases. The CDR3 coding sequence is TGTGCCAGCAGTTTTTATTCCGGTCAAGACGAGCAGTACTTC. The encoded protein is CASSFYSGQDEQYF.

The chain recombines TRBV7-9 with TRBJ2-1, with a possible D match to TRBD1 (6 bases). This CDR3 spans 15 amino acids. Germline V lookup: CDR1 SEHNR, CDR2 FQNEAQ (reference sequence). V shed 5 bases and J shed 6 bases, with 17 bases lying between them. CDR3 sequence: CASSPGTLKSNEQFF. The CDR3 region has the DNA TGTGCCAGCAGCCCCGGGACACTTAAGAGCAATGAGCAGTTCTTC. The full variable domain, completed using reference TRBV7-9 and TRBJ2-1, is DTGVSQNPRHKITKRGQNVTFRCDPISEHNRLYWYRQTLGQGPEFLTYFQNEAQLEKSRLLSDRFSAERPKGSFSTLEIQRTEQGDSAMYLCASSPGTLKSNEQFFGPGTRLTVL.